This T cell receptor beta chain derives from a study of T cells in Graves' hyperthyroidism and ophthalmopathy (dated by TCRdb to the late 2010s). Looking at the study overall: Peripheral blood samples were taken at initial diagnosis, before any treatment was given. In more than 5 Graves' hyperthyroidism patients, the study also compared T-cell repertoires from thyroid tissue with T-cell repertoires from blood. After sampling, hyperthyroidism patients received methimazole starting at 30 mg daily, and ophthalmopathy patients received high-dose intravenous methylprednisolone. Whether ophthalmopathy could be predicted prospectively was tested in an independent validation cohort made up of under 20 hyperthyroidism patients plus 17 patients who later progressed to ophthalmopathy. The paper describes TCR Vbeta CDR3 sequencing of 120 to 150 peripheral blood samples, made up of under 50 ophthalmopathy patients, some 80 hyperthyroidism patients and 17 progressor patients. For training and testing, the roughly 100 patients in the discovery cohort were randomly divided in a 7:3 ratio. TCR V-J signatures able to tell the groups apart were searched for in a discovery cohort of 100 patients, of whom 40 to 45 had Graves' ophthalmopathy and some 60 had stable Graves' hyperthyroidism.

In its sample, this clonotype was seen many times. The antigen it recognizes is unknown. Per-base qualities were not stored, and no clone one base away is much larger. Study-wide conclusions, independent of this receptor: Most expanded thyroid clonotypes (frequency above 0.001) were also found in blood, which suggests that blood repertoires may mirror thyroid immune responses. A model built on a 13 V-J signature distinguished ophthalmopathy from stable hyperthyroidism, reaching roughly 88% sensitivity and approximately 83% specificity in cross-validation and 80%/75% in testing. Sample size was not statistically predetermined, and investigators were not blinded to group allocation. In validation, the model predicted progression to ophthalmopathy a median of roughly six months before onset, with approximately 70% sensitivity and 72.22% specificity.

TCR beta CDR3 regions were amplified from RNA transcripts. The TCR CDR3 was subjected to a first round of RT-PCR using the HTBI primer set and the Qiagen OneStep RT-PCR kit. The libraries were constructed in a second round of multiplex PCR and then size-selected and purified. Libraries were sequenced paired-end with 100 bp reads on an Illumina HiSeq2000. The authors' analysis ran thus. SOAPnuke was used to process the raw data, removing reads that contained adapters or uncalled bases, had a mean Phred below 15, or lacked an exact match to the constant primer or identifier. High-quality paired reads were merged with COPE v1.2.5, and unique nucleotide sequences were defined as clonotypes. MiTCR v1.1 was used to align the clonotypes against IMGT TRBV, TRBD and TRBJ reference segments. Analysis was restricted to V-J combinations with a frequency above 0.0001, which covered over 98% of repertoires. A TCS score was defined as the ratio of F50 (clonal expansion) to E x V (chaos), with BLOSUM62-based TCRdist applied between CDR3 peptides within each V-J. Welch's t-statistics and random forest reduced roughly 500 V-J features to 10 to 15, which were used in a naive Bayes classifier (R e1071). The public reads were reprocessed in TCRdb via fastp at Q25 and MiXCR, keeping in-frame beta chains. Each entry merges the rows of one CDR3 protein and shows their most common DNA and genes. The V and J calls shown here were made by TCRdb, not taken from the authors' results. This sample holds about 350,000 distinct CDR3 sequences; roughly 15% were observed only once. The top ten hold 30% to 40% of the sample.

Ophthalmopathy patients had moderately to severely active disease, Clinical Activity Score of at least 3, NOSPECS grade of at least 4, and duration under 3 months. The study excluded patients with uncontrolled infections, other autoimmune diseases, pregnancy or lactation. Diagnoses were based on clinical symptoms, serum thyroxine and TRAb, thyroid ultrasound and orbital computed tomography. Ficoll-Paque density gradient centrifugation was used to isolate PBMCs from around 10 ml of fresh peripheral blood. Total RNA was extracted with Trizol reagent, and quality was checked on an Agilent 2100 Bioanalyzer. CDR1 and CDR2 are read off the germline V gene as SGDLS and YYNGEE. Cut back by 0 bases and 1 base, the V and J ends lie 7 bases apart. The CDR3, from cysteine to phenylalanine, totals 14 residues. CDR3 DNA is the only sequence kept; it has 42 bases, read in frame from the first base.

This sequence was found in a middle-aged woman with Graves' ophthalmopathy. The sequencing sample was made of blood. Recombination connected TRBV9 to TRBJ1-1; the D gene cannot be resolved reliably. The DNA reads as follows: TGTGCCAGCAGCGTAGAGCCCGAGAACACTGAAGCTTTCTTT. This codes for CASSVEPENTEAFF.